The 6 T cell receptor beta chains listed next were all sequenced from one sample in a study of shared clonotypes between healthy human individuals. Terminally differentiated effector memory CD45RA+ cells were excluded by CCR7 positive selection of CD45RO-negative cells. The method was immunoSEQ multiplex PCR; TCRdb's version includes in-frame clones alone and lacks a portion of them. Among roughly 890,000 clones, around 93% were seen once, and the ten largest hold 24%. Material for sequencing was naive CD8+ T cells sorted from blood. Source of these receptors: a man younger than 40 in good health.

V and J are TRBV4-3 and TRBJ2-5; weak D call: TRBD1 (5 bases). This CDR3 contains 14 residues. The germline gives CDR1 LGHNA, CDR2 YSLEER. V lost 2 bases and J lost 4, with 11 bases in between. The CDR3 is CASSQFDRRETQYF. CDR3 bases: TGCGCCAGCAGCCAATTCGACAGACGAGAGACCCAGTACTTC.

The chain links TRBV5-1 to TRBJ2-1; perhaps TRBD2 as D (6 bases). Trimming left V 4 bases short and J 4 bases short, with 12 bases between. The CDR3 length is 14 residues. Looked up from germline, CDR1 is SGHRS and CDR2 is YFSETQ. The CDR3 reads CASSPRDLYNEQFF. CDR3 coding DNA: TGCGCCAGCAGCCCCCGGGACTTGTACAATGAGCAGTTCTTC.

This chain connects TRBV29-1 to TRBJ2-1; TRBD2 aligns across 8 bases. Germline V CDR1 and CDR2: SQVTM, ANQGSEA. V trimming: 0 bases; J trimming: 0 bases; junction bases outside the gene matches: 7. CDR3 length: 17 amino acids. The CDR3 loop reads CSVEDRLAGVSYNEQFF. CDR3 DNA: TGCAGCGTTGAAGATCGGCTAGCGGGCGTCTCCTACAATGAGCAGTTCTTC.

The chain recombines TRBV28 with TRBJ2-7, with 9 bases that match TRBD1. CDR1 is MDHEN and CDR2 is SYDVKM in the germline V gene. V was clipped by 4 bases and J by 0 bases; unmatched bases: 13. This CDR3 has 18 amino acids. Written as DNA, the CDR3 is TGTGCCAGCAGTTCAAGCCCGGGACAGGGAACCTTCTCCTACGAGCAGTACTTC. Amino acids: CASSSSPGQGTFSYEQYF.

The chain recombines TRBV29-1 with TRBJ2-3, with 7 nucleotides matching TRBD1. Germline-derived CDR1 and CDR2 are SQVTM and ANQGSEA. This CDR3 is 13 amino acids long. With 2 bases clipped from V and 4 bases from J, the junction kept 3 bases outside the gene matches. The CDR3 reads CSVENRGADTQYF. CDR3 DNA: TGCAGCGTTGAAAACAGGGGTGCAGATACGCAGTATTTT.

The rearrangement joins TRBV6-5 to TRBJ2-7; 7 nucleotides match TRBD2. The J segment lost 3 bases and the V segment lost 5 bases, leaving 4 bases of the junction unmatched. Germline CDR1 reads MNHEY; CDR2 reads SVGAGI. This CDR3 contains 13 residues. CDR3 sequence: CASSLLANYEQYF. CDR3 nucleotides: TGTGCCAGCAGTCTACTAGCGAACTACGAGCAGTACTTC.